The clone carrying this T cell receptor beta chain occurred a few times. This record comes from a study of control samples from healthy donors and cancer patients. V dropped 8 bases and J dropped 1; count of bases not matched to a gene: 11. This CDR3 has 16 residues. CDR1 is MDHEN and CDR2 is SYDVKM in the germline V gene. Produced via immunoSEQ multiplex PCR; TCRdb's table is partial and in-frame only. There are hundreds of thousands of clones in the sample; 90% occur only once, and around 6.4% lies in the top ten. The clonotype was recovered from a middle-aged man with head and neck cancer. This chain uses TRBV28 with TRBJ1-5; 7 positions match TRBD1. Sequenced material: PBMCs. CDR3 sequence (DNA): TGTGCCAGCCTAACCAGCCGGGACAGAAGCAATCAGCCCCAGCATTTT. This gives the protein CASLTSRDRSNQPQHF.